This TCR beta chain was recorded in a study of blood T cells in healthy people across ages. A sample-barcoded 5' primer and a J-beta primer mix were used in a second PCR of roughly 7 to 12 cycles. TCRdb re-derived calls from the 5' RACE reads in MiXCR, one entry per CDR3 protein. This sample has around 1,600,000 distinct CDR3 sequences; 40% to 45% occur once, and the top ten carry under 5%. Study findings and constraints: Long-lived donors exceeded aged donors in naive CD4+ cells and diversity.

The V gene end was trimmed by 7 bases and the J gene end by 8 bases; junction bases not matched to a gene: 12. Germline V gene lookup returns CDR1 SNHLY and CDR2 FYNNEI. The CDR3 totals 15 residues. Turning to this clonotype: What it binds is unknown.

The TCR comes from a woman aged 18-29 years in good health. Sequencing input: blood. The chain has TRBV2 and TRBJ2-1, with 9 bases matching TRBD2. The CDR3 DNA reads TGTGCCAGCATAGCGGGGACTAGCCAATTGGATGAGCAGTTCTTC. This encodes CASIAGTSQLDEQFF. The full variable domain, rest sourced from reference TRBV2 and TRBJ2-1, is EPEVTQTPSHQVTQMGQEVILRCVPISNHLYFYWYRQILGQKVEFLVSFYNNEISEKSEIFDDQFSVERPDGSNFTLKIRSTKLEDSAMYFCASIAGTSQLDEQFFGPGTRLTVL.